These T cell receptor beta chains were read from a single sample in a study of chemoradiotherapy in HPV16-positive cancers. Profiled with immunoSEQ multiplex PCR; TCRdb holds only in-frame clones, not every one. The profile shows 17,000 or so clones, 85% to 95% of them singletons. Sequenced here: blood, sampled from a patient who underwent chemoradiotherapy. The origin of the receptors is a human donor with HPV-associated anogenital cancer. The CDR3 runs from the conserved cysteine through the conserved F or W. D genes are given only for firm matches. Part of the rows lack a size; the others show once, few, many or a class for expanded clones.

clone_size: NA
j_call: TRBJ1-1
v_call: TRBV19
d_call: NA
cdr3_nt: TGTGCCAGTAGTATGGGGGTATTGACTGAAGCTTTCTTT
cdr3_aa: CASSMGVLTEAFF

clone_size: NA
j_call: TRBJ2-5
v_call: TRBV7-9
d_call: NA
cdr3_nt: TGTGCCAGCAGCTTATCAGGGGAAGAGACCCAGTACTTC
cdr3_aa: CASSLSGEETQYF

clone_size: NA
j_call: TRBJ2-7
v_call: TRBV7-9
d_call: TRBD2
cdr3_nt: TGTGCCAGCAGCTTAGGGACTAGCGGTGCCAGCTTC
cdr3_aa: CASSLGTSGASF

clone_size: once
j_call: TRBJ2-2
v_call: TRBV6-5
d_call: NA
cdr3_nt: TGTGCCAGCAGTTTCGTCACCGGGGAGCTGTTTTTT
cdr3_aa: CASSFVTGELFF

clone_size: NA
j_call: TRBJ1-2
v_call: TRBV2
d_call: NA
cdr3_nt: TGTGCCAGCAGCTATTATGGCTACACCTTC
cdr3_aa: CASSYYGYTF

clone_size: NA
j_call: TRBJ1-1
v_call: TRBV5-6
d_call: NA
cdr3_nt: TGTGCCAGCAGCTTTAGCCCCGGACGTTTGAACACTGAAGCTTTCTTT
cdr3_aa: CASSFSPGRLNTEAFF

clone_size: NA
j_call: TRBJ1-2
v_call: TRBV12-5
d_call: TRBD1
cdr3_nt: TGTGCTAGTGGTATCGGGACAGGGGGCCATGGCTACACCTTC
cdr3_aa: CASGIGTGGHGYTF

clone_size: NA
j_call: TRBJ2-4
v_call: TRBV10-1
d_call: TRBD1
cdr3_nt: TGCGCCAGCAGTGTTGACAGGGGGCAGGTTTTTGGCATTCAGTACTTC
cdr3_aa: CASSVDRGQVFGIQYF

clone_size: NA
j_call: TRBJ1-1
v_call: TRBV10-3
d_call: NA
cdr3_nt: TGTGCCATCAGTGAGTCGACGGTTATAAAAGCTTTCTTT
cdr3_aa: CAISESTVIKAFF

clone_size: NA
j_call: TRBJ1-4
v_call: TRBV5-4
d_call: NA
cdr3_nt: TGTGCCAGCAGCTTGGAATTGGCGGAAAAACTGTTTTTT
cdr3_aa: CASSLELAEKLFF

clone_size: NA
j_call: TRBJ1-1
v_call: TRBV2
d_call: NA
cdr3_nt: TGTGCCAGCAGTGAAGTTATATGGGACACTGAAGCTTTCTTT
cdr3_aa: CASSEVIWDTEAFF

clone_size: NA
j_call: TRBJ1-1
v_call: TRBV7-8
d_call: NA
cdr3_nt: TGTGCCAGCAGCTTATTAACCTCTGAAGCTTTCTTT
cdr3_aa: CASSLLTSEAFF

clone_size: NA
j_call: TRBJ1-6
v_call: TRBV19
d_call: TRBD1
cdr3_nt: TGTGCCAGTAGTAGTGTATACTCCGGGACAGGAGATTCACCCCTCCACTTT
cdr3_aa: CASSSVYSGTGDSPLHF

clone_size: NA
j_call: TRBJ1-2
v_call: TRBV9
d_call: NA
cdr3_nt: TGTGCCAGCAGCTCCCCGGGGGGCTACACCTTC
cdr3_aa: CASSSPGGYTF

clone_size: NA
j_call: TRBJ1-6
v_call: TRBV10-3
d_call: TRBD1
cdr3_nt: TGTGCCATTAGCCGGGACAGGGGCTCTAATAATTCACCCCTCCACTTT
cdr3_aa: CAISRDRGSNNSPLHF

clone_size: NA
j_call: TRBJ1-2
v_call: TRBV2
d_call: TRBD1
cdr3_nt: TGTGCCAGCAGTCTCCACCCGGGGGCAGGGGGCTATGGCTACACCTTC
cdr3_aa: CASSLHPGAGGYGYTF

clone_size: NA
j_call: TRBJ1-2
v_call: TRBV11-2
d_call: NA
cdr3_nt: TGTGCCAGCAGCCCAGGAGGGGCAGGGGTCACGCATGGCTACACCTTC
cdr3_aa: CASSPGGAGVTHGYTF

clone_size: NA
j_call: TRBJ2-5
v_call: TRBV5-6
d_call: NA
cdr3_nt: TGTGCCAGCAGCTTGGCCGAAGAGACCCAGTACTTC
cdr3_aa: CASSLAEETQYF

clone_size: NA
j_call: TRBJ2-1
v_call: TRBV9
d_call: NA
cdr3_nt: TGTGCCAGCAGCCCGGATACTTGGAGCTCCTACAATGAGCAGTTCTTC
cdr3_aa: CASSPDTWSSYNEQFF

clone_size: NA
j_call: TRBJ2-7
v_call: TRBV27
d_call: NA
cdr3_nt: TGTGCCAGCAGTTTATCGTCAGGGAGTGGCGAGCAGTACTTC
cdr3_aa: CASSLSSGSGEQYF

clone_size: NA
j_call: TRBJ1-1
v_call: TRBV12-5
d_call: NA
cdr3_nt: TGTGCTAGTGGTTTGGTACTGGGGCACATGGGCACTGAAGCTTTCTTT
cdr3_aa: CASGLVLGHMGTEAFF

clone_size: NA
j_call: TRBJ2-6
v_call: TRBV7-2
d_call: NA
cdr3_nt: TGTGCCAGCAGCCAATACGGCTCTGGGGCCAACGTCCTGACTTTC
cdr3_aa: CASSQYGSGANVLTF

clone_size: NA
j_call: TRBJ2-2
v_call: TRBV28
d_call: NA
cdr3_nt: TGTGCCAGCATCAACCCCTTTACAGGGGGGACTACGAACACCGGGGAGCTGTTTTTT
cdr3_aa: CASINPFTGGTTNTGELFF

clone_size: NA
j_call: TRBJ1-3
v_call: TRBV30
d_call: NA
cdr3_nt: TGTGCCTGGACGGCAGGAAACACCATATATTTT
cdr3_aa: CAWTAGNTIYF

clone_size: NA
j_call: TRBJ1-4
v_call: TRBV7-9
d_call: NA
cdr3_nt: TGTGCCAGCAACGGGGGCGCTTATGAAAAACTGTTTTTT
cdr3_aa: CASNGGAYEKLFF

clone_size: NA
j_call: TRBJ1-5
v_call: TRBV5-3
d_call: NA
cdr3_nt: TGTGCCAGAAGCCCACGGGGGCCACTCCTTTCTTTCAATCAGCCCCAGCATTTT
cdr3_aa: CARSPRGPLLSFNQPQHF

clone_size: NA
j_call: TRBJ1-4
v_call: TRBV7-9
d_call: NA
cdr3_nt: TGTGCCAGCAGCTTAGTGGGAGGAGTTAATGAAAAACTGTTTTTT
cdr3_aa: CASSLVGGVNEKLFF

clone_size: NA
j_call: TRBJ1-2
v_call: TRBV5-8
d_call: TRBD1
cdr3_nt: TGTGCCAGCAGCTTGGGGGACAGGGTCTATGGCTACACCTTC
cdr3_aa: CASSLGDRVYGYTF

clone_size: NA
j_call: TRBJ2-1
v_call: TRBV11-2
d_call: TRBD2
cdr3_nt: TGTGCCAGCAGCCGAGGGGGACTAGTGGGTCAGGGTCAGTTCTTC
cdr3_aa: CASSRGGLVGQGQFF

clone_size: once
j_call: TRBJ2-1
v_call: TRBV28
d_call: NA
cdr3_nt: TGTGCCAGCAGTTCTCTGGGGGCCAGGCGCAATGAGCAGTTCTTC
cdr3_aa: CASSSLGARRNEQFF

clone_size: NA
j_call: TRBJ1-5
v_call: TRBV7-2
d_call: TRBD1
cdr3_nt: TGTGCCAGCAGCTTAGCCGGACAGGGGGCAGGTCAGCCCCAGCATTTT
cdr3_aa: CASSLAGQGAGQPQHF

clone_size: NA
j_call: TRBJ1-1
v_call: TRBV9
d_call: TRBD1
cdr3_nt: TGTGCCAGCAGCGAGGCAACAGGGGACACTGAAGCTTTCTTT
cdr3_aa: CASSEATGDTEAFF

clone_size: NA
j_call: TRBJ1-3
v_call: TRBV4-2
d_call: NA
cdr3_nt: TGTGCCAGCAGCGCACGGAGGGCAGGCGACTCTGGAAACACCATATATTTT
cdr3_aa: CASSARRAGDSGNTIYF

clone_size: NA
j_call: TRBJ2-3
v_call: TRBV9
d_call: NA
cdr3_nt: TGTGCCTCCCGGAAGTCCTTCGGCACAGATACGCAGTATTTT
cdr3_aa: CASRKSFGTDTQYF

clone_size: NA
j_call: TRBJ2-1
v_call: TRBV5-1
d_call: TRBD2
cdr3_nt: TGCGCCAGCAGCTTGGCGTCTAGCGGCAATGAGCAGTTCTTC
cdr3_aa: CASSLASSGNEQFF

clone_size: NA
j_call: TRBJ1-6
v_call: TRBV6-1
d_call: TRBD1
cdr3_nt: TGTGCCACCGTGAGACAGGGGGTCGATAATTCACCCCTCCACTTT
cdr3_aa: CATVRQGVDNSPLHF

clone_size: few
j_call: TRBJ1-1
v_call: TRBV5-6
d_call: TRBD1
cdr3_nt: TGTGCCAGCAGCTACGGGACAGCCAGCCCTGAAGCTTTCTTT
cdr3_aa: CASSYGTASPEAFF

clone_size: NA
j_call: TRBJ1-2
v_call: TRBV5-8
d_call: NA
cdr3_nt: TGTGCCAGCAGCTTGGAGGGTCTGGGCTACACCTTC
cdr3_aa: CASSLEGLGYTF

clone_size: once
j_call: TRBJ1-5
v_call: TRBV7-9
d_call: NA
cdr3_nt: TGTGCCAGCAGCCTGAATAGCAATCAGCCCCAGCATTTT
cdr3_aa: CASSLNSNQPQHF

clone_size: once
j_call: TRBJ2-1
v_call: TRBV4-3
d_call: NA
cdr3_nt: TGCGCCAGCCGTCATCGGCGGGGGCGCTACAATGAGCAGTTCTTC
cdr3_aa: CASRHRRGRYNEQFF

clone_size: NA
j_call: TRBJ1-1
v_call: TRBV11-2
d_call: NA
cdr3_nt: TGTGCCAGCAGCTCCTACCTTACTGAAGCTTTCTTT
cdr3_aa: CASSSYLTEAFF

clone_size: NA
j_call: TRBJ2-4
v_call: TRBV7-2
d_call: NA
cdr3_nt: TGTGCCAGCAGCTTAGTCCGGGGTTCCAAAAACATTCAGTACTTC
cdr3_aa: CASSLVRGSKNIQYF

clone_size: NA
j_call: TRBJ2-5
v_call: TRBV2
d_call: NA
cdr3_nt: TGTGCCAGCAAGGACGGAGACCAAGAGACCCAGTACTTC
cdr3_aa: CASKDGDQETQYF

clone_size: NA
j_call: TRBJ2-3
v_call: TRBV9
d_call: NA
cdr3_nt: TGTGCCAGCAACCTTGGCACAGATACGCAGTATTTT
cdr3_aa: CASNLGTDTQYF

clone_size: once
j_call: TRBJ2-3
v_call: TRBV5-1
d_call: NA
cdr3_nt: TGCGCCAGCAGCTTTGGGATCAATACGCAGTATTTT
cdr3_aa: CASSFGINTQYF

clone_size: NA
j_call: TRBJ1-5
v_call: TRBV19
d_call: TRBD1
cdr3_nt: TGTGCCAGTAGTATCTTACAGGGGGCAAGACAGCCCCAGCATTTT
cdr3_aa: CASSILQGARQPQHF

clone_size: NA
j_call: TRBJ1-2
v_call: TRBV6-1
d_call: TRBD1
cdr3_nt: TGTGCCAGTAAACTAACCGGACAGGGTGGCTATGGCTACACCTTC
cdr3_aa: CASKLTGQGGYGYTF

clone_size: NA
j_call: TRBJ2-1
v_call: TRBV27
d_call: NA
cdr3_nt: TGTGCCAGCAGTTATTCCAGTGGGGACTACAATGAGCAGTTCTTC
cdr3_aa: CASSYSSGDYNEQFF

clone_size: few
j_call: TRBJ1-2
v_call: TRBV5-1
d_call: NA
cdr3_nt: TGCGCCAGCAGCTTGGACAGGTTCGGTCCTGGCTACACCTTC
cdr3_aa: CASSLDRFGPGYTF

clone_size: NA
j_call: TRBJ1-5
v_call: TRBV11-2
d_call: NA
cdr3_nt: TGTGCCAGCAGCTTAGCAGGGGCCGAACAGCCCCAGCATTTT
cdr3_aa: CASSLAGAEQPQHF

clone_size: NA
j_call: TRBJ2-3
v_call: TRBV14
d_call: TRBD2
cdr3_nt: TGTGCCAGCAGCCAAGAACCTAGCGGGGGGTACACAGATACGCAGTATTTT
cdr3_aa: CASSQEPSGGYTDTQYF

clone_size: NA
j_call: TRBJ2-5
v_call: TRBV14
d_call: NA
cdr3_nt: TGTGCCAGCAGACACGACGAAGCACCCAGAGAGACCCAGTACTTC
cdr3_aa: CASRHDEAPRETQYF

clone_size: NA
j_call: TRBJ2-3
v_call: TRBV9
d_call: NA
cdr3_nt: TGTGCCAGCAGCTCACGACCTAAGGCAGATACGCAGTATTTT
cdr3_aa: CASSSRPKADTQYF

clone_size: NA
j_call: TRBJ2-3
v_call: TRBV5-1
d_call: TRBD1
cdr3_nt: TGCGCCAGCAGCCCTAACAGGGGTTCAGATACGCAGTATTTT
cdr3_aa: CASSPNRGSDTQYF

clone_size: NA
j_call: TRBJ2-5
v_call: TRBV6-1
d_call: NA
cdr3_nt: TGTGCCAGCAGGGATCGACGTAAAGTAAAGGAGACCCAGTACTTC
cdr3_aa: CASRDRRKVKETQYF

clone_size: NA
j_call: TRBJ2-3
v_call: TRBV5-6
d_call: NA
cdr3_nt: TGTGCCAGCAGCTTGAGGACGTTAACAGATACGCAGTATTTT
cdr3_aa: CASSLRTLTDTQYF

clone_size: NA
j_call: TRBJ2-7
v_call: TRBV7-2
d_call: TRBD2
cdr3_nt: TGTGCCAGCAGGCGTGGGGGGGTAGGGTACGAGCAGTACTTC
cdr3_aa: CASRRGGVGYEQYF

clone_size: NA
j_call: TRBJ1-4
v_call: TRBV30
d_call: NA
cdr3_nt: TGTGCCTGGACGGTTCAGGGGAATGAAAAACTGTTTTTT
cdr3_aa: CAWTVQGNEKLFF

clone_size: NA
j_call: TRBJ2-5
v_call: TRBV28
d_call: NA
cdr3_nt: TGTGCCAGCAGGCCTTGGAAGCAAGAGACCCAGTACTTC
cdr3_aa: CASRPWKQETQYF